Each of the 17 T cell receptor beta chains below was sequenced from the same sample in a study of blood T cell repertoires in COVID-19 (dated by TCRdb to between 2020 and 2021). Libraries came from the immunoSEQ multiplex PCR assay. Held by TCRdb, this immuneACCESS table contains in-frame sequences only and omits some clones. Under half of the omission traces to an unresolved V gene where checked; the cause of the rest is unknown. Counted in this sample were about 130,000 clones; roughly four fifths of them appeared once. Together, the top ten hold under 20% of the sample. The sequencing input was PBMCs or T cells enriched from blood (not recorded which). The receptors here all came from a man aged 25 to 40 who had recovered from COVID-19.

The rearrangement joins TRBV10-3 to TRBJ2-3, with 8 positions matching TRBD2. V lost 6 bases, J lost 4 bases, and 3 bases stayed unmatched. CDR3 size: 13 residues. The V gene's germline CDR1 is ENHRY and CDR2 SYGVKD. In DNA, the CDR3 is TGTGCCATCAGGACTAGCGTGGCAGATACGCAGTATTTT. Amino acid sequence: CAIRTSVADTQYF.

The chain recombines TRBV11-1 with TRBJ2-5, with TRBD1 as a possible D gene (6 bases). Trimming took off 9 bases at V and 4 bases at J, with 21 bases between the two ends. The CDR3 is made up of 15 amino acids. The germline gives CDR1 SGHAT, CDR2 FQDESV (reference sequence). The CDR3 sequence is CASSLWTESPETQYF. DNA for the CDR3: TGTGCCAGTTCACTATGGACAGAATCCCCAGAGACCCAGTACTTC. The complete variable domain, with remaining parts taken from reference TRBV11-1 and TRBJ2-5, reads EAEVAQSPRYKITEKSQAVAFWCDPISGHATLYWYRQILGQGPELLVQFQDESVVDDSQLPKDRFSAERLKGVDSTLKIQPAELGDSAMYLCASSLWTESPETQYFGPGTRLLVL.

J is TRBJ2-5 and V is TRBV30; the D gene is possibly TRBD1 (7 bases). V lost 8 bases and J 5 bases, leaving 18 bases between the germline ends. The CDR3 sequence is 13 residues long. The germline V gene has CDR1 GTSNPN and CDR2 SVGIG (reference sequence). The CDR3 loop reads CARGKQGSETQYF. Written as DNA, the CDR3 is TGTGCCCGCGGGAAACAGGGGAGTGAGACCCAGTACTTC.

The chain uses TRBV4-1 and TRBJ1-2; no firm D call. This CDR3 has 15 residues. CDR1 and CDR2 from the germline V gene are MGHRA and YSYEKL. V shed 2 bases and J shed 4 bases, with 14 bases lying between them. CDR3 sequence reads: CASSQFMADTYGYTF. Written as DNA, the CDR3 is TGCGCCAGCAGCCAATTTATGGCGGATACCTATGGCTACACCTTC.

The V and J genes are TRBV30 and TRBJ1-5; D is unresolved. CDR3 length: 14 residues. Trimming removed 0 bases at V and 0 bases at J, with 6 bases between. Germline V gene data show CDR1 as GTSNPN and CDR2 as SVGIG (reference sequence). CDR3: CAWSVSVSNQPQHF. The CDR3 coding sequence is TGTGCCTGGAGTGTAAGCGTTAGCAATCAGCCCCAGCATTTT. Filled out from reference TRBV30 and TRBJ1-5, the complete variable domain reads SQTIHQWPATLVQPVGSPLSLECTVEGTSNPNLYWYRQAAGRGLQLLFYSVGIGQISSEVPQNLSASRPQDRQFILSSKKLLLSDSGFYLCAWSVSVSNQPQHFGDGTRLSIL.

The CDR3 reads CASSVQGAENTEAFF. The DNA for the CDR3 is TGTGCCAGCAGTGTACAGGGGGCAGAGAACACTGAAGCTTTCTTT. The chain has TRBV2 and TRBJ1-1; TRBD1 matches 9 bases. Trimming removed 4 bases from V and 1 base from J; junction bases left unmatched: 4. The CDR3 loop spans 15 amino acids. CDR1 and CDR2 from the germline V gene are SNHLY and FYNNEI.

The chain is built from TRBV7-3 and TRBJ2-7; unclear D gene. This CDR3 is built from 8 residues. Germline V CDR1 and CDR2: SGHTA, FQGTGA. Trimming shortened V by 11 bases and J by 9 bases, and 8 bases separated the two germline ends. The CDR3 region is CAPPGQYF. CDR3 DNA sequence: TGTGCCCCCCCCGGGCAGTACTTC.

J is TRBJ2-7 and V is TRBV7-9, with a possible D match to TRBD1 (6 bases). This CDR3 has 14 amino acids. Looked up from germline, CDR1 is SEHNR and CDR2 is FQNEAQ (reference sequence). V was shortened by 8 bases and J by 1 base, with 15 bases between the two germline ends. The CDR3 spells CASAPGAMSYEQYF. CDR3 DNA sequence: TGTGCCAGCGCCCCAGGGGCCATGTCCTACGAGCAGTACTTC.

The chain links TRBV3-1 (or the pseudogene TRBV3-2) to TRBJ1-4; 7 bases map to TRBD1. V lost 4 bases, J lost 2 bases, and 4 bases stayed unmatched. Germline loops: CDR1 LGHDT, CDR2 YNNKEL (reference sequence). This CDR3 comprises 15 residues. The CDR3 is CASSLDRLTNEKLFF. CDR3 DNA sequence: TGTGCCAGCAGCCTGGACAGGTTGACTAATGAAAAACTGTTTTTT.

This clone turned up a few times. A junction end diverges from the germline sequence, so it may reflect a read error. The gene calls are TRBV7-7 and TRBJ2-3; D possibly corresponds to TRBD2 (5 bases). The CDR3 length is 16 residues. The V gene's germline CDR1 is SSHAT and CDR2 FNYEAQ (reference sequence). The CDR3 DNA is TGTGCTAGCAGCTTGGGTCGGAGCGGAACTGGAGATACGCAGTATTTT. Its protein product is CASSLGRSGTGDTQYF.

This clone occurred a few times. The gene calls are TRBV9 and TRBJ1-2, with TRBD1 matching over 7 bases. Germline-derived CDR1 and CDR2 are SGDLS and YYNGEE. The CDR3 loop spans 17 amino acids. Trimming at V came to 0 bases and at J to 4 bases, leaving 12 bases not matched to a gene. As DNA, the CDR3 is TGTGCCAGCAGCGTAGACTTCAACCTGGGACAGACCTATGGCTACACCTTC. Translation: CASSVDFNLGQTYGYTF.

The chain has TRBV6-5 and TRBJ1-1; D gene ambiguous. The CDR3 spans 14 residues. The germline V gene encodes CDR1 MNHEY and CDR2 SVGAGI. V shed 0 bases and J shed 4 bases, with 9 bases lying between them. CDR3 sequence reads: CASSYSPEATEAFF. Written as DNA, the CDR3 is TGTGCCAGCAGTTACTCCCCCGAGGCCACTGAAGCTTTCTTT.

This chain links TRBV27 with TRBJ2-1; 8 positions match TRBD1. Germline CDR1 and CDR2: MNHEY and SMNVEV (reference sequence). Trimming cost V 2 bases and J 4 bases; bases outside gene matches: 4. The CDR3 is 15 amino acids. The DNA for the CDR3 is TGTGCCAGCAGTTTAAGGTGGACAGGGTACAATGAGCAGTTCTTC. Its protein product is CASSLRWTGYNEQFF.

J is TRBJ2-1 and V is TRBV5-6; 7 bases fit TRBD1. Losses at the gene ends were 2 bases for V and 8 bases for J; bases not matched to a gene: 10. The CDR3 is 15 residues long. Germline-derived CDR1 and CDR2 are SGHDT and YYEEEE. The CDR3 sequence is CASSFTNNRGHEQFF. CDR3 nucleotide sequence: TGTGCCAGCAGCTTTACTAACAACAGGGGCCATGAGCAGTTCTTC.

The chain recombines TRBV27 with TRBJ2-7; tentatively, D is TRBD2 (6 bases). The CDR3 runs to 13 residues. Germline loops: CDR1 MNHEY, CDR2 SMNVEV (reference sequence). V lost 4 bases to trimming and J lost 3 bases, with 10 bases between them. CDR3 loop: CASSSEGDYEQYF. The CDR3 nucleotides read TGTGCCAGCAGTTCGGAGGGAGACTACGAGCAGTACTTC.

CDR3 sequence: CASSEVFVRDINTEAFF. The DNA of the CDR3 is TGTGCCAGCAGTGAGGTGTTTGTAAGGGACATTAACACTGAAGCTTTCTTT. The V gene is TRBV6-4, the J gene TRBJ1-1; D might be TRBD1 (6 bases). The V gene lost 3 bases and the J gene lost 2 bases, with 19 bases spanning the gap. The CDR3 totals 17 residues. The V gene's germline CDR1 is MRHNA and CDR2 SNTAGT.

CDR3 nucleotide sequence: TGTGCCAGCAGCGTAGCGGACAATGAGCAGTTCTTC. Protein product: CASSVADNEQFF. This chain joins TRBV9 and TRBJ2-1; the D is unclear. Trimming removed 0 bases from V and 5 bases from J, with 3 bases in between. CDR1 and CDR2 (germline): SGDLS, YYNGEE. The CDR3 length is 12 residues.